The clone carrying this T cell receptor (beta chain) was observed once. Antigen specificity is unknown. Germline CDR1 MGHRA, CDR2 YSYEKL. The CDR3 is made up of 13 amino acids. The V and J ends lost 0 bases and 2 bases respectively, with 4 bases between them. These data are taken from a study of T cell responses to AZD1222 COVID-19 vaccine. Findings and caveats of the study: The CD4 TCRs associated with vaccination extended across spike and predominated at 160-218 and 743-854. With two AZD1222 doses given, Spike-specific TCR breadth and depth both rose.

Here immunoSEQ multiplex PCR was the method, and the copy in TCRdb shows in-frame clones only, minus some. The sample records over 150,000 clones, roughly 90% being singletons. The chain employs TRBV4-1 and TRBJ2-5; D gene unclear. This sequence was found in an adult who received the AZD1222 COVID-19 vaccine. Sample: peripheral blood, taken 28 days after the second AZD1222 dose. Here the CDR3 reads CASSQDRQETQYF. In DNA, the CDR3 is TGCGCCAGCAGCCAAGACAGACAAGAGACCCAGTACTTC.